This TCR beta chain is drawn from a study of blood T cell repertoires in COVID-19. Across the whole study: Acute and convalescent COVID-19 specimens originated in the United States, Italy and Spain. T cells, B-cell-depleted T cells, or PBMCs provided the cDNA or gDNA that served as material.

Original methodology: For nucleated cells, counts were estimated from reference gene primer amplification. Clones were sequenced by immunoSEQ multiplex PCR, and TCRdb holds only the in-frame ones, with some missing. That table furnishes V, J and clone size, whereas the DNA furnished D and trimming. This table holds more than 65,000 clones, approximately 78% found once. The sample taken for sequencing was peripheral blood. The source is a human donor in a cohort sampled during active COVID-19.

In DNA, the CDR3 is TGTGCCAGCAGCCCGCGGGGGGGGGTTACTAATGAAAAACTGTTTTTT. This encodes CASSPRGGVTNEKLFF. The V and J genes are TRBV11-2 and TRBJ1-4, with a tentative D call TRBD1 (5 bases). V was cut by 5 bases and J by 2 bases, with 15 bases left in between. The CDR3 is 16 amino acids. Germline V gives CDR1 SGHAT, CDR2 FQNNGV. Full variable domain (rest looked up from reference TRBV11-2 and TRBJ1-4): EAGVAQSPRYKIIEKRQSVAFWCNPISGHATLYWYQQILGQGPKLLIQFQNNGVVDDSQLPKDRFSAERLKGVDSTLKIQPAKLEDSAVYLCASSPRGGVTNEKLFFGSGTQLSVL.